The 15 T cell receptor beta chains below all came from one sample that was sequenced in a study of CD8+ T cells in alopecia areata. Treatment here: oral pan-JAK inhibitor, 5-10 mg twice daily. RNA was extracted and reverse transcribed into cDNA as the sequencing template. Assay used: immunoSEQ multiplex PCR; TCRdb lists only in-frame clones, some missing. The profile shows about 190,000 clones, more than 50% of them singletons. Sequencing was performed on CD4+ T cells sorted from blood, taken at week 24, from a patient treated with tofacitinib. The receptor source for this set is a human donor with alopecia areata.

This clone was seen only a few times. This rearrangement joins TRBV5-5 to TRBJ2-3, with TRBD2 matching 8 bases. This CDR3 spans 16 amino acids. The junction had 11 bases not matched to a gene; V was cut back by 4 bases and J by 4 bases. Per germline, CDR1 SGHKS and CDR2 YYEKEE (reference sequence). In DNA form, the CDR3 reads TGTGCCAGCAGCCAACCGGGACTAGGATCGTCAGATACGCAGTATTTT. It is translated as CASSQPGLGSSDTQYF.

The V call is TRBV29-1, the J call TRBJ2-1; TRBD2 might be the D (5 bases). This CDR3 comprises 13 residues. The V end lost 7 bases, the J end lost 8 bases, and 18 bases lay between the germline ends. From germline, CDR1 is SQVTM and CDR2 ANQGSEA. DNA of the CDR3: TGCAGCGCAGTTAGCGCGCCAACCTATGAGCAGTTCTTC. Translating gives CSAVSAPTYEQFF.

V and J are TRBV25-1 and TRBJ1-6; TRBD1 agrees at 7 bases. After removal of 6 bases from V and 7 bases from J, the junction contained 9 bases not matched to a gene. The germline V gene has CDR1 MGHDK and CDR2 SYGVNS. The CDR3 loop spans 15 amino acids. The CDR3 bases are TGTGCCAGCAGCCAACAGGGGATAGACAATTCACCCCTCCACTTT. This sequence encodes CASSQQGIDNSPLHF.

The chain joins TRBV15 to TRBJ1-1; D perhaps matches TRBD1 (6 bases). Germline V CDR1 and CDR2: LNHNV, YYDKDF (reference sequence). Trimming took 5 bases from V and 6 from J, leaving 10 bases between them. This CDR3 spans 12 amino acids. The CDR3 region has the DNA TGTGCCACCAGCCCGAGGGGGTCTGAAGCTTTCTTT. Amino acids: CATSPRGSEAFF.

CDR3 in DNA: TGTGCCAGCACCCAGGGGTTGGGACAGAACAACTATGGCTACACCTTC. It encodes CASTQGLGQNNYGYTF. This chain uses TRBV2 with TRBJ1-2, with 7 bases that match TRBD1. With V trimmed by 7 bases and J by 2 bases, 13 bases remained unmatched. The germline V gene encodes CDR1 SNHLY and CDR2 FYNNEI. This CDR3 is 16 amino acids long.

This clone was picked up a small number of times. This chain connects TRBV7-2 to TRBJ2-3, with D perhaps matching TRBD1 or TRBD2 (5 bases each). The CDR3 spans 13 residues. The germline CDR1 and CDR2 sequences are SGHTA and FQGNSA. V dropped 5 bases and J dropped 3 bases, with 9 bases sitting between them. The CDR3 spells CASSPGSTDTQYF. The CDR3 nucleotides are TGTGCCAGCAGCCCAGGGAGTACAGATACGCAGTATTTT. Supplemented by reference TRBV7-2 and TRBJ2-3, the full variable domain reads GAGVSQSPSNKVTEKGKDVELRCDPISGHTALYWYRQSLGQGLEFLIYFQGNSAPDKSGLPSDRFSAERTGGSVSTLTIQRTQQEDSAVYLCASSPGSTDTQYFGPGTRLTVL.

The rearrangement joins TRBV30 to TRBJ2-2, with 7 bases matching TRBD2. The junction had 12 bases not matched to a gene; V was cut back by 0 bases and J by 5 bases. CDR1 is GTSNPN and CDR2 is SVGIG in the germline V gene (reference sequence). The CDR3 has 17 amino acids. The CDR3 loop is CAWSVRGVLKATGELFF. In nucleotides, the CDR3 is TGTGCCTGGAGTGTACGGGGGGTCCTCAAAGCTACCGGGGAGCTGTTTTTT.

The genes are TRBV15 and TRBJ2-7; D remains unclear. Germline CDR1 is LNHNV and CDR2 is YYDKDF (reference sequence). The CDR3 spans 14 residues. The V gene lost 0 bases and the J gene lost 7 bases, with 13 bases spanning the gap. The CDR3 DNA reads TGTGCCACCAGCAGAGAAGGTAACTTGAGGGAGCAGTACTTC. Amino acids: CATSREGNLREQYF.

This clone was recorded a few times. The chain has TRBV30 and TRBJ1-6, with 8 bases lining up with TRBD1. CDR1 is GTSNPN and CDR2 is SVGIG in the germline V gene (reference sequence). The CDR3 loop spans 15 amino acids. V lost 2 bases and J lost 7; bases outside the gene matches: 7. In DNA form, the CDR3 reads TGTGCCTGGAGTAGCCCCGGGACAGGAAATTCACCCCTCCACTTT. Its protein is CAWSSPGTGNSPLHF.

The chain is built from TRBV9 and TRBJ2-5; 7 nucleotides agree with TRBD2. The CDR3 totals 15 residues. Germline values: CDR1 SGDLS, CDR2 YYNGEE. The V gene end was trimmed by 1 base and the J gene end by 5 bases; junction bases not matched to a gene: 8. The chain's CDR3 is CASSVQGRALETQYF. The CDR3 DNA sequence: TGTGCCAGCAGCGTACAAGGGAGGGCCCTGGAGACCCAGTACTTC.

This clone was detected a few times. The chain recombines TRBV11-3 with TRBJ2-2, with D possibly TRBD2 on 5 matching bases. The CDR3 spans 19 residues. Germline V CDR1 and CDR2: SGHNT, YENEEA. V lost 1 base, J lost 7 bases, and 25 bases lay in between. The CDR3 DNA follows: TGTGCCAGCAGCTTAGGTTCTCTCGAGGGTGATTTTCTCGTCGGGGAGCTGTTTTTT. As protein: CASSLGSLEGDFLVGELFF.

The chain links TRBV4-2 to TRBJ1-1, with a tentative D call TRBD1 (6 bases). The CDR3 covers 16 residues. Germline CDR1 and CDR2: LGHNA and YNFKEQ. The V and J ends lost 0 bases and 2 bases respectively, with 13 bases between them. The DNA for the CDR3 is TGTGCCAGCAGCCAAGATGGGGGGGCTCTCAACACTGAAGCTTTCTTT. It encodes CASSQDGGALNTEAFF.

The chain employs TRBV29-1 and TRBJ1-2; 8 nucleotides match TRBD1. CDR1 and CDR2 from the germline V gene are SQVTM and ANQGSEA. The CDR3 is 13 amino acids. V trimming: 5 bases; J trimming: 5 bases; junction bases outside the gene matches: 7. DNA of the CDR3: TGCAGCGTTCAAAATGACAGGGGATATGGCTACACCTTC. Its translation: CSVQNDRGYGYTF.

This chain links TRBV18 with TRBJ1-1, with D possibly TRBD1 on 5 matching bases. The germline V gene has CDR1 KGHSH and CDR2 LQKENI. This CDR3 is 15 amino acids long. Trimming stripped 5 bases from V and 0 bases from J, with 13 bases between. The DNA for the CDR3 is TGTGCCAGCTCAGCAACCGGGACCATGAACACTGAAGCTTTCTTT. It specifies CASSATGTMNTEAFF.

The genes are TRBV4-2 and TRBJ2-5, with TRBD1 matching 10 bases. V shed 4 bases, J shed 5 bases, and the junction held 4 bases outside the gene matches. The length of the CDR3 is 14 residues. Germline CDR1 is LGHNA and CDR2 is YNFKEQ. CDR3: CASSLGTGEETQYF. The CDR3 DNA sequence: TGTGCCAGCAGCCTTGGGACAGGGGAGGAGACCCAGTACTTC.